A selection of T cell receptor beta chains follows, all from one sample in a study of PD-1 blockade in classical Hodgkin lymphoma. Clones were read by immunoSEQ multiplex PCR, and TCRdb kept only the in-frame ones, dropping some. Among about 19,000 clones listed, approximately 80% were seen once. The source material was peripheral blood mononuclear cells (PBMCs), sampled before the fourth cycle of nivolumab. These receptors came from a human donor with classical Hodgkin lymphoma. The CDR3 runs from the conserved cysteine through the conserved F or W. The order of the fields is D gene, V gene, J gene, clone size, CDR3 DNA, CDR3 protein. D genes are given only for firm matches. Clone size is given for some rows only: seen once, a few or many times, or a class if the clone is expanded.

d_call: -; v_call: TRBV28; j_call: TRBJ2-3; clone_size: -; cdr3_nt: TGTGCCAGCAGATTCCAGGGTGTGGATACGCAGTATTTT; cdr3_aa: CASRFQGVDTQYF
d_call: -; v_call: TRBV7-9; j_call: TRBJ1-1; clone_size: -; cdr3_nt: TGTGCCAGCAGCTCAGAGGGGAGATCTGCTTTCTTT; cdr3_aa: CASSSEGRSAFF
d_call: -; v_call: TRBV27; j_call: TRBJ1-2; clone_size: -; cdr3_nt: TGTGCCAGCAGTTCAGGGTTGGGCTATGGCTACACCTTC; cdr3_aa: CASSSGLGYGYTF
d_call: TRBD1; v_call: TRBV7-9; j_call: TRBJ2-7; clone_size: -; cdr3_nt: TGTGCCAGCAGCTTTTTCACAGGGGCATACGAGCAGTACTTC; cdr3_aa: CASSFFTGAYEQYF
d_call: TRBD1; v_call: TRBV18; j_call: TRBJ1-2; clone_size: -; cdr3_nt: TGTGCCAGCTCACCCGTCCCGGGACAGGGCCCCCCAGGCTATGGCTACACCTTC; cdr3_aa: CASSPVPGQGPPGYGYTF
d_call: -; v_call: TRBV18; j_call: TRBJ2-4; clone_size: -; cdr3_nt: TGTGCCAGCTCACCTGATATGGGGTTAGGAGCCAAAAACATTCAGTACTTC; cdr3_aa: CASSPDMGLGAKNIQYF
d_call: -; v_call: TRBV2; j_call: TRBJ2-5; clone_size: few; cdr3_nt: TGTGCCAGCCGGACTTGGGGGGACCAAGAGACCCAGTACTTC; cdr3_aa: CASRTWGDQETQYF
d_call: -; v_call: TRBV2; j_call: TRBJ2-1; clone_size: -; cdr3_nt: TGTGCCAGCAGTGAAGGGCCAGGAGTACGCTATGAGCAGTTCTTC; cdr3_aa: CASSEGPGVRYEQFF
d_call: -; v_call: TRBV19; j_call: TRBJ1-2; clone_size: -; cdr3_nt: TGTGCCAGTAGTATAGGTGACAGAGACTACACCTTC; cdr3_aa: CASSIGDRDYTF
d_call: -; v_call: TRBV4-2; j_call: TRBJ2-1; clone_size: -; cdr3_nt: TGTGCCAGCAGCCAAGCCCCGGGGGTTTACAATGAGCAGTTCTTC; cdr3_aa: CASSQAPGVYNEQFF
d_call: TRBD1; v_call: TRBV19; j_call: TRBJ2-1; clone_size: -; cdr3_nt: TGTGCCAGTACCAAGGAAGGGGGCGTCTACAATGAGCAGTTCTTC; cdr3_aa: CASTKEGGVYNEQFF
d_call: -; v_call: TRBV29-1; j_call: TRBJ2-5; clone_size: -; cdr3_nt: TGCAGCGTGGCCCCTACACCACAAGAGACCCAGTACTTC; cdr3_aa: CSVAPTPQETQYF
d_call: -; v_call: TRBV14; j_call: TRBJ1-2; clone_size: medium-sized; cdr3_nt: TGTGCCAGCAGCCCAACCGGGACGGCCGCCTATGGCTACACCTTC; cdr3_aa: CASSPTGTAAYGYTF
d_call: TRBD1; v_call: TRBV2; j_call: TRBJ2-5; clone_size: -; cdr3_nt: TGTGCCAGCAGCGGGACAGGGAAGACGGAGACCCAGTACTTC; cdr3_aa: CASSGTGKTETQYF
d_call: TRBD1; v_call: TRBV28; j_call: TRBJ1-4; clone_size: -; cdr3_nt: TGTGCCAGCAGTTCGACAGGGGGGGTTGAAAAACTGTTTTTT; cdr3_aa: CASSSTGGVEKLFF
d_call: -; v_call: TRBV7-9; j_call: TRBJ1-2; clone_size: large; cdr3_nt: TGTGCCAGCATTGAAGGTCTCGAGGGTGGCAATGGCTACACCTTC; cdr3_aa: CASIEGLEGGNGYTF
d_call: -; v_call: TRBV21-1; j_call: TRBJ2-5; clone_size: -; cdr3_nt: TGTGCCAGCAGCAAAGGAAGCGTCGATAACCAAGAGACCCAGTACTTC; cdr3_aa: CASSKGSVDNQETQYF
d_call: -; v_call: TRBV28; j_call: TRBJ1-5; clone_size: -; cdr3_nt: TGTGCCAGCAGTTTGACAGATCTCAATCAGCCCCAGCATTTT; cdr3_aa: CASSLTDLNQPQHF
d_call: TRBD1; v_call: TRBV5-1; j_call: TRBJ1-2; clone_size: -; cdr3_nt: TGCGCCAGCAGCTCGGACAGGGTGAACTATGGCTACACCTTC; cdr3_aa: CASSSDRVNYGYTF
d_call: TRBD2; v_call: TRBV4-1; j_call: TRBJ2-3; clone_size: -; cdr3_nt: TGCGCCAGCAGCCACCAGCTTAGCGGGGACCGGGCAGATACGCAGTATTTT; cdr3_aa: CASSHQLSGDRADTQYF
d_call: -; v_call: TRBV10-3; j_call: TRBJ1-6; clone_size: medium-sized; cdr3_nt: TGTGCCATCAGTGAAGGGGATTCACCCCTCCACTTT; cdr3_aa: CAISEGDSPLHF
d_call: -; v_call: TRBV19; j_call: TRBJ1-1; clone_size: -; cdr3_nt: TGTGCCAGCGTAGGGGCAGCTGAAGCTTTCTTT; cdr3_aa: CASVGAAEAFF
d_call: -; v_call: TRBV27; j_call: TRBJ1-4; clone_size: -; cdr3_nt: TGTGCCACCAGCCCAGTTGCAACTAATGAAAAACTGTTTTTT; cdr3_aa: CATSPVATNEKLFF
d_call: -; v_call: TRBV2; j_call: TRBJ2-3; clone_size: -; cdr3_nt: TGTGCCAGCAGGCAGACAAGGGGCACAGATACGCAGTATTTT; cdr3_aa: CASRQTRGTDTQYF
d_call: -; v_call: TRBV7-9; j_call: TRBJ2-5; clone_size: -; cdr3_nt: TGTGCCAGCAGCTTAGGTTGGACCCAGTACTTC; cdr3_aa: CASSLGWTQYF
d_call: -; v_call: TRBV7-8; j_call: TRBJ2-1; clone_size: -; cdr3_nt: TGTGCGGTCCCCCGTCCATCCCACAATGAGCAGTTCTTC; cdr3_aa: CAVPRPSHNEQFF
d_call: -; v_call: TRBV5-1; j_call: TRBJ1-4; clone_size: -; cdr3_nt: TGCGCCAGCAGCTTGTCTTTTAAGGTTAATGAAAAACTGTTTTTT; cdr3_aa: CASSLSFKVNEKLFF
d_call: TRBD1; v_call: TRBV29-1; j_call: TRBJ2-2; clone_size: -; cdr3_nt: TGCAGCGTTGGACAGGGGACGACCACCGGGGAGCTGTTTTTT; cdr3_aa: CSVGQGTTTGELFF